This TCR beta chain was identified during a study of blood T cell repertoires in COVID-19. Study summary: The analysed material was cDNA or gDNA that came from T cells, B-cell-depleted T cells, or PBMCs.

As processed by the authors: Using reference gene primer amplification, nucleated cell counts were estimated. Generated by immunoSEQ multiplex PCR, the TCRdb table keeps only in-frame clones and is missing some. That table supplies the V and J calls and clone size; D and trimming were determined from the DNA. The repertoire holds 350,000 or so clones, with roughly 87% as singletons. Germline CDR1 reads LNHDA; CDR2 reads SQIVND (reference sequence). J was trimmed by 0 bases and V by 5 bases; bases with no gene match: 10. The CDR3 is 17 residues long. Recovery among Cohort 3 donors was established by two negative PCRs, clearance, or symptom resolution.

The TCR sequence derives from a woman aged 30 to 39 who had recovered from COVID-19. The sequenced material came from PBMCs or T cells enriched from blood (not recorded which). This chain links TRBV19 with TRBJ1-5, with TRBD1 identical over 7 bases. The CDR3 loop reads CASSVQRQGPSNQPQHF. The CDR3 DNA is TGTGCCAGTAGTGTCCAAAGACAGGGACCTAGCAATCAGCCCCAGCATTTT.